This T cell receptor (beta chain) was documented in a study of cytomegalovirus exposure and HLA in healthy donors. J lost 5 bases, V lost 7 bases, and 9 bases had no gene match. Germline loops: CDR1 SNHLY, CDR2 FYNNEI. The CDR3 totals 15 residues. Vbeta (60) and Jbeta (13) primers were used in the PCR. In the study's own analysis: As a later analysis found, there were approximately 80 million unique TCR beta chains, of which 8.5 million to 13 million were shared. Assay: immunoSEQ multiplex PCR; the TCRdb copy retains only in-frame clones and omits some. The DNA was the basis for D and trimming; V, J and clone size are from that table. The sample includes 130,000 to 150,000 clones. Overall study results and limits: Altogether, 164 TCR beta chains were recorded as cytomegalovirus-associated. Links to common viral pathogens appeared, in a later analysis, for several of the most significant clusters.

Concerning this clone itself: The target antigen is unknown.

This rearrangement joins TRBV2 to TRBJ1-5; TRBD1 matches 9 bases. This receptor was taken from a male donor in good health and CMV-seronegative. Sample: PBMCs. The CDR3 nucleotides read TGTGCCAGCACCCTTAGACAGGGGGAATATCAGCCCCAGCATTTT. Translation: CASTLRQGEYQPQHF.